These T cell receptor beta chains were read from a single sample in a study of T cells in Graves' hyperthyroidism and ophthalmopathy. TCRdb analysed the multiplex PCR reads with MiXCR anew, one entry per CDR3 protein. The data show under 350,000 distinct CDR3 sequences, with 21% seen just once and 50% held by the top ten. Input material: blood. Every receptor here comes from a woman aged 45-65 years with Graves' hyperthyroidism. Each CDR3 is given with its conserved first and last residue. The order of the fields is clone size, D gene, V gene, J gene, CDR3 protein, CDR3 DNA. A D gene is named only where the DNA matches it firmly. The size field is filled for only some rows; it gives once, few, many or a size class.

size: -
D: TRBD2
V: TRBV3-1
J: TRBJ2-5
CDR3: CASSQVPSGLAGETQYF
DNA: TGTGCCAGCAGCCAAGTTCCCTCGGGACTAGCAGGGGAGACCCAGTACTTC

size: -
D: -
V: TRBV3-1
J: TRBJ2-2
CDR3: CASSEYGGELFF
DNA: TGTGCCAGCAGCGAATACGGCGGGGAGCTGTTTTTT

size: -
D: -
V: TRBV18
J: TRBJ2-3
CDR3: CASSTGTGSTDTQYF
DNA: TGTGCCAGCTCTACCGGGACTGGTAGCACAGATACGCAGTATTTT

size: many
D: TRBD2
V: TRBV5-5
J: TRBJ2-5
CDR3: CASSTGTSGGETQYF
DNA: TGTGCCAGCAGTACAGGGACTAGCGGGGGAGAGACCCAGTACTTC

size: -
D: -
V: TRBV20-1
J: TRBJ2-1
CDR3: CSAGLDSPGDEQFF
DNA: TGCAGTGCGGGACTGGACAGCCCCGGCGATGAGCAGTTCTTC

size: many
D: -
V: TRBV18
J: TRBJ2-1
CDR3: CASSPWGASGKEQFF
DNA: TGTGCCAGCTCACCGTGGGGGGCTAGCGGAAAAGAGCAGTTCTTC

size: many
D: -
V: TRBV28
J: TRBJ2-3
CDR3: CASSLVHGNRNTQYF
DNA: TGTGCCAGCAGTTTGGTTCACGGGAACAGAAATACGCAGTATTTT

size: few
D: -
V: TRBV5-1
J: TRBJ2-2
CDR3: CASSLGWGTGELFF
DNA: TGCGCCAGCAGCTTAGGATGGGGCACCGGGGAGCTGTTTTTT

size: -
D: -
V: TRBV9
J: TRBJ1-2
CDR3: CASSVVTGYNYGYTF
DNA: TGTGCCAGCAGCGTAGTTACAGGTTATAACTATGGCTACACCTTC

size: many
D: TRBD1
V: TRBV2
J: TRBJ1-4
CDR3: CASSGQGTNEKLFF
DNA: TGTGCCAGCAGTGGACAGGGAACTAATGAAAAACTGTTTTTT

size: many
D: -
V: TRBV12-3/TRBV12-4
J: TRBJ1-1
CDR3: CASTLGGARTEAFF
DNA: TGTGCCAGCACTCTCGGGGGGGCGCGTACTGAAGCTTTCTTT

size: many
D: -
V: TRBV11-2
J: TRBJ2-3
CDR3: CASSRTVDTQYF
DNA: TGTGCCAGCAGCCGGACAGTAGATACGCAGTATTTT

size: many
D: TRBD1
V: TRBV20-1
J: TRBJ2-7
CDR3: CSATLQGAWGFYEQYF
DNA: TGCAGTGCGACCCTACAGGGGGCGTGGGGTTTCTACGAGCAGTACTTC

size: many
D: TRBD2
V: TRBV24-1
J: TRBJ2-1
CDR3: CATSDYGGLAGGFSEQFF
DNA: TGTGCCACCAGTGATTATGGGGGACTAGCGGGGGGCTTTTCTGAGCAGTTCTTC

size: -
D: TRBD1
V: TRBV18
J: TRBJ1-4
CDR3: CASSPRTGANEKLSF
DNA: TGTGCCAGCTCACCACGGACAGGGGCGAATGAAAAACTGTCTTTT

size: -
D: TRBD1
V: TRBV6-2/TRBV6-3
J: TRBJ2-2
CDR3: CASIFRGGELFF
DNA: TGTGCCAGCATTTTCAGGGGGGGGGAGCTGTTTTTT

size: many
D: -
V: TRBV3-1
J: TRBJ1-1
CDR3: CASTRDLNTEAFF
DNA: TGTGCCAGCACGAGGGACCTGAACACTGAAGCTTTCTTT

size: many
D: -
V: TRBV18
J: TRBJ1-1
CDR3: CASSPGQTTEAFF
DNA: TGTGCCAGCTCACCCGGACAGACCACTGAAGCTTTCTTT

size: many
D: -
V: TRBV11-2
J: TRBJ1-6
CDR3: CASSPGLYSPLHF
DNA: TGTGCCAGCAGCCCGGGCCTATATTCACCCCTCCACTTT

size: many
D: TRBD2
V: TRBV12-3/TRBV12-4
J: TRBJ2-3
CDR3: CASTLWGGGASDTQYF
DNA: TGTGCCAGCACCCTCTGGGGCGGGGGGGCTTCAGATACGCAGTATTTT

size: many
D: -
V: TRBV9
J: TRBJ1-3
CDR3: CASSVALSGNTIYF
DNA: TGTGCCAGCAGCGTAGCTCTCTCTGGAAACACCATATATTTT

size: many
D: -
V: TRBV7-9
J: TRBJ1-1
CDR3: CASSLYGLDTEAFF
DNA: TGTGCCAGCAGCTTATACGGGTTGGACACTGAAGCTTTCTTT

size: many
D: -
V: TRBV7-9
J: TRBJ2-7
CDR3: CASSSSLGLSSYEQYF
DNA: TGTGCCAGCAGCTCCAGCTTAGGACTGAGCTCCTACGAGCAGTACTTC

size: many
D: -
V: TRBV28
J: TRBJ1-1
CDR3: CASSLGGAPEAFF
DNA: TGTGCCAGCAGTCTAGGGGGGGCCCCTGAAGCTTTCTTT

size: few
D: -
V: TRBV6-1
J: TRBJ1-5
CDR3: CASRDRWNQPQHF
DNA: TGTGCCAGCAGAGACAGGTGGAATCAGCCCCAGCATTTT

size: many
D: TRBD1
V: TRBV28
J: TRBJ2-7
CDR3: CASSSPGTVGQYF
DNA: TGTGCCAGCAGTTCGCCCGGGACAGTTGGGCAGTACTTC

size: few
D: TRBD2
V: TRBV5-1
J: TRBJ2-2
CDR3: CASSFSGGANTGELFF
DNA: TGCGCCAGCAGCTTTAGCGGGGGGGCGAACACCGGGGAGCTGTTTTTT

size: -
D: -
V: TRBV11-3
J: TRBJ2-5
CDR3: CASSLGGGQQETQYF
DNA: TGTGCCAGCAGCTTAGGCGGAGGACAGCAAGAGACCCAGTACTTC

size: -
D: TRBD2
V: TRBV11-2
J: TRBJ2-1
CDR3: CASSMGSSGVYNEQFF
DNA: TGTGCCAGCAGCATGGGGTCTAGCGGGGTATACAATGAGCAGTTCTTC

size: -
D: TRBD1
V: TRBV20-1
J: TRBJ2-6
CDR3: CSARDGTGPLPGANVLTF
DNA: TGCAGTGCTAGAGACGGGACAGGTCCCCTACCTGGGGCCAACGTCCTGACTTTC

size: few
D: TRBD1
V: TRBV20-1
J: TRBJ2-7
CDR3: CSARDRIRGRDEQYF
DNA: TGCAGTGCTAGAGATCGAATCAGGGGGCGCGACGAGCAGTACTTC

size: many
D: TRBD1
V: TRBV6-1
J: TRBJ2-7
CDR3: CASREPGTGGREQYF
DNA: TGTGCCAGCAGGGAACCCGGGACAGGGGGGCGCGAGCAGTACTTC

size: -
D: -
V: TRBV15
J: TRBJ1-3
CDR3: CATSFKPGNTIYF
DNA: TGTGCCACCAGCTTCAAGCCTGGAAACACCATATATTTT

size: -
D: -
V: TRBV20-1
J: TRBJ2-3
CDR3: CSAIELATDTQYF
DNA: TGCAGTGCTATAGAACTAGCCACAGATACGCAGTATTTT

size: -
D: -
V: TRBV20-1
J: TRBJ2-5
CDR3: CSASSGGMQETQYF
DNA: TGCAGTGCTAGCTCCGGCGGGATGCAAGAGACCCAGTACTTC

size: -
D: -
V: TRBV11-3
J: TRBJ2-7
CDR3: CASSLSDSYEQYF
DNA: TGTGCCAGCAGCTTGAGTGACAGCTACGAGCAGTACTTC

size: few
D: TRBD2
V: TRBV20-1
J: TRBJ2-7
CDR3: CSARREGPYEQYF
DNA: TGCAGTGCTAGACGGGAGGGCCCCTACGAGCAGTACTTC

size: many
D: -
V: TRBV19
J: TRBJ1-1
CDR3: CASMATEAFF
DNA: TGTGCCAGTATGGCCACTGAAGCTTTCTTT

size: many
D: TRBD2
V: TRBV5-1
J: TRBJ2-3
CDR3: CASSLASGASTDTQYF
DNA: TGCGCCAGCAGCTTAGCTAGCGGTGCTAGCACAGATACGCAGTATTTT

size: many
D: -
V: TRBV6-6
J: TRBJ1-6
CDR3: CASSYSTVSDRNSPLHF
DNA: TGTGCCAGCAGTTACTCGACAGTATCGGACCGTAATTCACCCCTCCACTTT

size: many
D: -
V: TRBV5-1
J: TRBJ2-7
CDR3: CASSLEPGAYEQYF
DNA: TGCGCCAGCAGCTTGGAACCGGGTGCTTACGAGCAGTACTTC

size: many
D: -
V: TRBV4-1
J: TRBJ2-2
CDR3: CASSAGPFDANTGELFF
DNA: TGCGCCAGCAGCGCAGGTCCGTTCGATGCGAACACCGGGGAGCTGTTTTTT

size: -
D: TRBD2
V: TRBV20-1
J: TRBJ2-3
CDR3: CSAEGIAGGSDTQYF
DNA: TGCAGTGCCGAGGGGATAGCGGGAGGTTCAGATACGCAGTATTTT

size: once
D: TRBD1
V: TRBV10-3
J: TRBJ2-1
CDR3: CAISESPGQGVRNEQFF
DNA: TGTGCCATCAGTGAGTCCCCGGGACAGGGGGTGAGGAATGAGCAGTTCTTC

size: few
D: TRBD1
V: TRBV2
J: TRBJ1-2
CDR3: CARTGGVGGGYTF
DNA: TGTGCCAGGACAGGGGGCGTAGGGGGCGGCTACACCTTC

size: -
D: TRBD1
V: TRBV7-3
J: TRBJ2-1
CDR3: CASSWSGTGYNEQFF
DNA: TGTGCCAGCAGCTGGTCCGGGACAGGCTACAATGAGCAGTTCTTC

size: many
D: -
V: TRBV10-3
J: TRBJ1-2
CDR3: CAISDGAPYGYTF
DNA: TGTGCCATCAGTGATGGGGCGCCATATGGCTACACCTTC

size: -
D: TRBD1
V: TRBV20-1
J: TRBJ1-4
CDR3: CSARETGGGEKLFF
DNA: TGCAGTGCTAGGGAGACAGGGGGAGGTGAAAAACTGTTTTTT

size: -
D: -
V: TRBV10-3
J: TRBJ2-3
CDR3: CAIRGSTDTQYF
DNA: TGTGCCATCAGGGGAAGCACAGATACGCAGTATTTT

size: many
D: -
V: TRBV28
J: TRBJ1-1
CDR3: CASSRPLRDTEAFF
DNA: TGTGCCAGCAGTCGGCCATTAAGGGACACTGAAGCTTTCTTT

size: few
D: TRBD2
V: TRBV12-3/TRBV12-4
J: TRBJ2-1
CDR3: CASSLLAGGFNEQFF
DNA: TGTGCCAGCAGTTTATTGGCGGGGGGGTTCAATGAGCAGTTCTTC

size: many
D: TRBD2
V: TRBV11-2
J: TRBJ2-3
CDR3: CASSLVGRGDTDTQYF
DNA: TGTGCCAGCAGCTTAGTAGGTCGGGGGGACACAGATACGCAGTATTTT

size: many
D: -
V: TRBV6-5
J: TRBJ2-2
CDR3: CASSYSKGELFF
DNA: TGTGCCAGCAGTTACTCGAAAGGGGAGCTGTTTTTT

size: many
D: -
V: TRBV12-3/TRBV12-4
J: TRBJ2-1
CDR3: CASSFRTSSYNEQFF
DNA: TGTGCCAGCAGTTTCCGAACGAGCTCCTACAATGAGCAGTTCTTC

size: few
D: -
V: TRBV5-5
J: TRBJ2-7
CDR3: CASSFTGLTYGQYF
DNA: TGTGCCAGCAGCTTCACAGGGTTAACCTACGGGCAGTACTTC

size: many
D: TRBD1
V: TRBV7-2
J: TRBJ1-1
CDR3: CASSLVWTGIGTEAFF
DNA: TGTGCCAGCAGCTTAGTCTGGACAGGGATAGGGACTGAAGCTTTCTTT